This T cell receptor (beta chain) was observed in a study of T cells in Graves' hyperthyroidism and ophthalmopathy. Study conclusions and caveats: Ophthalmopathy onset followed model prediction by a median about six months. In the analysis, a 13 V-J model separated ophthalmopathy from stable hyperthyroidism.

The investigators amplified TCR beta CDR3 regions from RNA transcripts. When the TCR CDR3 underwent first-round RT-PCR, the HTBI primer set was used. TCRdb processed the multiplex PCR reads anew with MiXCR; each CDR3 protein has one entry. The sample records some 600,000 distinct CDR3 sequences, around 45% being singletons. V dropped 4 bases and J dropped 0 bases, with 10 bases sitting between them. Germline CDR1 WSHSY, CDR2 SAAADI. The length of the CDR3 is 16 residues. No progression to ophthalmopathy during 18 months of follow-up defined stable disease. Lactation, pregnancy, other autoimmune disease or uncontrolled infection excluded patients. For this clonotype: The antigen remains unidentified.

The sequence was collected from a woman between 18 and 29 years old with Graves' hyperthyroidism. What was sequenced was peripheral blood or thyroid tissue (not recorded which). V gene TRBV10-2 combines with J gene TRBJ2-6; TRBD1 or TRBD2 may be the D gene (5 bases each). CDR3: CASSAGRLSGANVLTF. The CDR3, as DNA: TGCGCCAGCAGTGCGGGACGGCTCTCTGGGGCCAACGTCCTGACTTTC.